These 26 T cell receptor beta chains were sequenced from one sample in a study of cytomegalovirus exposure and HLA in healthy donors. The study ran its PCR with 60 Vbeta and 13 Jbeta primers. Data came from immunoSEQ multiplex PCR; TCRdb stores just in-frame clones and leaves some out. The sample yields 70,000 to 100,000 clones, of which the top ten take up approximately 5.7%. Specimen: PBMCs. These receptors were collected from a girl aged 10-17 years in good health and CMV-seropositive.

V and J are TRBV28 and TRBJ2-7; 9 bases align to TRBD1. V trimming: 4 bases; J trimming: 6 bases; junction bases outside the gene matches: 4. This CDR3 comprises 13 residues. Germline lookup yields CDR1 MDHEN and CDR2 SYDVKM. The CDR3 sequence is CASSSTGGGEQYV. The CDR3 bases are TGTGCCAGCAGTTCGACAGGGGGAGGCGAGCAGTACGTC.

The chain couples TRBV28 to TRBJ1-5; D possibly corresponds to TRBD1 (6 bases). The CDR3 sequence is 14 residues long. Looked up from germline, CDR1 is MDHEN and CDR2 is SYDVKM. The V end was cut by 6 bases, the J end by 5 bases, with 14 bases between. The CDR3 loop reads CASSSGTTDQPQHF. The CDR3 DNA follows: TGTGCCAGCAGCTCCGGGACAACCGATCAGCCCCAGCATTTT. The variable domain in full, with the rest retrieved from reference TRBV28 and TRBJ1-5, is DVKVTQSSRYLVKRTGEKVFLECVQDMDHENMFWYRQDPGLGLRLIYFSYDVKMKEKGDIPEGYSVSREKKERFSLILESASTNQTSMYLCASSSGTTDQPQHFGDGTRLSIL.

The chain couples TRBV7-3 to TRBJ2-1; 9 positions match TRBD1. The germline CDR1 and CDR2 sequences are SGHTA and FQGTGA. V shed 5 bases and J 4 bases; nucleotides not matched to a gene: 6. The CDR3 is 15 amino acids. CDR3 sequence (DNA): TGTGCCAGCAGCCTTGGACAGGGGAGGTACAATGAGCAGTTCTTC. Translation gives CASSLGQGRYNEQFF.

The rearrangement links TRBV19 to TRBJ1-1; D is possibly TRBD1 (6 bases). The CDR3 is 13 residues long. The germline V gene encodes CDR1 LNHDA and CDR2 SQIVND (reference sequence). V dropped 5 bases and J dropped 4 bases, with 11 bases sitting between them. The CDR3 is CASSSYRATEAFF. The CDR3 DNA reads as TGTGCCAGTAGTTCGTACAGGGCCACTGAAGCTTTCTTT.

The CDR3 DNA reads TGCGCCAGCACTAGTGAGGTGGTCCGGGAGCAGTACTTC. As protein: CASTSEVVREQYF. The chain employs TRBV5-1 and TRBJ2-7; D uncertain. Germline CDR1 reads SGHRS; CDR2 reads YFSETQ. This CDR3 contains 13 residues. V was trimmed by 6 bases and J by 7 bases, leaving 17 bases between them.

This chain connects TRBV6-6 to TRBJ2-5; possibly TRBD2 for D (6 bases). CDR3 length equals 13 residues. The V and J ends lost 6 bases and 10 bases respectively, with 18 bases between them. The germline V gene encodes CDR1 MNHNY and CDR2 SVGAGI (reference sequence). The CDR3 here is CASSRDSRSLQYF. As DNA, the CDR3 is TGTGCCAGCAGCCGGGACTCGCGAAGCCTCCAGTACTTC.

V gene TRBV4-1 combines with J gene TRBJ1-1; D possibly corresponds to TRBD1 (5 bases). The CDR3 is 16 amino acids. V was pared by 4 bases and J by 1 base, with 16 bases between. Per germline, CDR1 MGHRA and CDR2 YSYEKL. The CDR3 reads CASSPTDTTANTEAFF. For the CDR3, the DNA is TGCGCCAGCAGCCCAACGGACACGACAGCGAACACTGAAGCTTTCTTT.

The chain carries TRBV28 and TRBJ1-1; weak D call: TRBD1 (6 bases). In germline, CDR1 is MDHEN, CDR2 SYDVKM. This CDR3 is 14 amino acids long. The V and J ends lost 6 bases and 4 bases respectively, with 15 bases between them. CDR3 DNA sequence: TGTGCCAGCAGACTTCTGGGAGGGGGCACTGAAGCTTTCTTT. Its translation: CASRLLGGGTEAFF.

Here the CDR3 DNA reads TGTGCCAGCAGCGCTCGGGACAGTTGGGGGGACACTGAAGCTTTCTTT. Its translation is CASSARDSWGDTEAFF. V is TRBV7-2 and J is TRBJ1-1; TRBD1 matches 7 bases. The CDR3 totals 16 residues. Germline-derived CDR1 and CDR2 are SGHTA and FQGNSA. The V and J ends lost 5 bases and 3 bases, in that order; junction bases with no gene match: 12. Together with reference TRBV7-2 and TRBJ1-1, the CDR3 gives the full variable domain: GAGVSQSPSNKVTEKGKDVELRCDPISGHTALYWYRQSLGQGLEFLIYFQGNSAPDKSGLPSDRFSAERTGGSVSTLTIQRTQQEDSAVYLCASSARDSWGDTEAFFGQGTRLTVV.

The rearrangement uses TRBV5-1 and TRBJ1-2; 7 bases fit TRBD1. Looked up from germline, CDR1 is SGHRS and CDR2 is YFSETQ. The CDR3 totals 13 residues. Germline trimming cut 2 bases from V and 8 bases from J; bases unmatched to any gene: 6. The CDR3 DNA follows: TGCGCCAGCAGCTTAGGGGGCGTAGGCGGCTACACCTTC. The encoded protein is CASSLGGVGGYTF.

The chain employs TRBV5-6 and TRBJ1-6; 11 bases are shared with TRBD1. V gave up 2 bases and J gave up 7 bases; unmatched junction bases: 8. Germline V gene data show CDR1 as SGHDT and CDR2 as YYEEEE. There are 17 residues in the CDR3. The CDR3 here is CASSFPGQGVRNSPLHF. The DNA for the CDR3 is TGTGCCAGCAGCTTTCCGGGACAGGGGGTTAGGAATTCACCCCTCCACTTT.

V and J are TRBV5-1 and TRBJ2-7, with D tentatively TRBD1 (5 bases). Germline V CDR1 and CDR2: SGHRS, YFSETQ. V was cut by 4 bases and J by 5 bases, with 16 bases left in between. This CDR3 spans 14 amino acids. The CDR3 DNA reads TGCGCCAGCAGCGACCGCCAGGGCATGAACGAGCAGTACTTC. It translates to CASSDRQGMNEQYF.

The chain's CDR3 is CASSLGTDYQETQYF. The CDR3 DNA follows: TGTGCCAGCAGCCTCGGGACAGACTACCAAGAGACCCAGTACTTC. J is TRBJ2-5 and V is TRBV7-2; 7 positions match TRBD1. There are 15 residues in the CDR3. Germline-derived CDR1 and CDR2 are SGHTA and FQGNSA. V gave up 5 bases and J gave up 0 bases; unmatched junction bases: 6.

The genes are TRBV7-6 and TRBJ1-5; D unclear. The length of the CDR3 is 19 residues. V was cut by 2 bases and J by 3 bases, with 23 bases left in between. Germline assignment: CDR1 SGHVS and CDR2 FNYEAQ. The DNA for the CDR3 is TGTGCCAGCAGCTTAAATCCGAAACTTTCGGGTCCTTTCAATCAGCCCCAGCATTTT. The encoded protein is CASSLNPKLSGPFNQPQHF.

The gene calls are TRBV11-3 and TRBJ2-4; 14 nucleotides line up with TRBD2. Unmatched junction bases numbered 7, after V lost 5 bases and J lost 1 base. The CDR3 totals 18 residues. Germline loops: CDR1 SGHNT, CDR2 YENEEA. CDR3 amino acids: CASSPRTSGRLAKNIQYF. The CDR3 nucleotides are TGTGCCAGCAGCCCCCGGACTAGCGGGAGGTTGGCCAAAAACATTCAGTACTTC. Based on the CDR3 plus reference TRBV11-3 and TRBJ2-4, the full variable domain is EAGVVQSPRYKIIEKKQPVAFWCNPISGHNTLYWYLQNLGQGPELLIRYENEEAVDDSQLPKDRFSAERLKGVDSTLKIQPAELGDSAVYLCASSPRTSGRLAKNIQYFGAGTRLSVL.

The V and J genes are TRBV27 and TRBJ1-1, with a possible D match to TRBD1 (5 bases). V shed 7 bases and J shed 6 bases, with 21 bases lying between them. The CDR3 consists of 15 residues. Germline CDR1 is MNHEY and CDR2 is SMNVEV (reference sequence). The CDR3 DNA reads TGTGCCAGCACTAATTTCGGGGGAATGAGATCTGAAGCTTTCTTT. Amino acids: CASTNFGGMRSEAFF.

J is TRBJ1-2 and V is TRBV7-9; 10 bases match TRBD1. The CDR3 totals 13 residues. The junction had 5 bases not matched to a gene; V was cut back by 5 bases and J by 8 bases. Germline V gives CDR1 SEHNR, CDR2 FQNEAQ (reference sequence). The CDR3 protein is CASSLGQGNGYTF. The CDR3 nucleotides read TGTGCCAGCAGCCTGGGACAGGGGAACGGCTACACCTTC.

The chain couples TRBV19 to TRBJ2-2, with D tentatively TRBD2 (5 bases). Germline loops: CDR1 LNHDA, CDR2 SQIVND (reference sequence). V was trimmed by 3 bases and J by 7 bases, leaving 18 bases between them. The CDR3 is 16 amino acids. The CDR3 reads CASSIRWRLTDGELFF. The CDR3 DNA reads TGTGCCAGTAGTATTAGGTGGAGGCTTACTGACGGGGAGCTGTTTTTT.

The rearrangement links TRBV4-1 to TRBJ1-2; D possibly corresponds to TRBD1 (5 bases). The CDR3 consists of 17 residues. Trimming cost V 5 bases and J 2 bases, with 21 bases left between them. Germline assignment: CDR1 MGHRA and CDR2 YSYEKL. CDR3 region: CASSYSLTEELNYGYTF. The CDR3 coding sequence is TGCGCCAGCAGCTACTCCTTGACAGAAGAGCTAAACTATGGCTACACCTTC.

J is TRBJ1-1 and V is TRBV4-2; D is possibly TRBD1 (6 bases). V shed 3 bases and J shed 3 bases, with 20 bases lying between them. CDR1 and CDR2 from the germline V gene are LGHNA and YNFKEQ. The CDR3 is made up of 17 amino acids. CDR3 sequence reads: CASSQGAVGGRDTEAFF. The CDR3 DNA reads as TGTGCCAGCAGCCAGGGGGCGGTTGGAGGCCGGGACACTGAAGCTTTCTTT.

The chain is built from TRBV7-2 and TRBJ2-7, with 10 bases matching TRBD1. Germline V lookup: CDR1 SGHTA, CDR2 FQGNSA. The length of the CDR3 is 13 residues. V lost 4 bases and J lost 6; bases outside the gene matches: 3. CDR3 sequence: CASSWTGGSEQYV. Here the CDR3 DNA reads TGTGCCAGCAGCTGGACAGGGGGAAGCGAGCAGTACGTC.

The rearrangement links TRBV5-6 to TRBJ2-7, with a tentative D call TRBD1 (5 bases). The germline V gene encodes CDR1 SGHDT and CDR2 YYEEEE. Trimming left V 3 bases short and J 4 bases short, with 8 bases between. This CDR3 is 12 amino acids long. The chain's CDR3 is CASSSTVYEQYF. CDR3 bases: TGTGCCAGCAGCTCGACAGTTTACGAGCAGTACTTC.

This sequence joins TRBV6-5 and TRBJ2-2; D may be TRBD2 (5 bases). V was cut by 5 bases and J by 5 bases, with 12 bases left in between. This CDR3 has 14 amino acids. The germline CDR1 and CDR2 sequences are MNHEY and SVGAGI. In DNA, the CDR3 is TGTGCCAGCAGTACTAGAGGGCGGACCGGGGAGCTGTTTTTT. Translated, it gives CASSTRGRTGELFF.

The V and J genes are TRBV29-1 and TRBJ2-1; 7 bases are shared with TRBD2. There are 14 residues in the CDR3. The V gene's germline CDR1 is SQVTM and CDR2 ANQGSEA. V dropped 7 bases and J dropped 3; count of bases not matched to a gene: 9. The CDR3 protein is CSARRWDYYNEQFF. The CDR3 nucleotides are TGCAGCGCCAGACGCTGGGACTACTACAATGAGCAGTTCTTC.

V is TRBV13 and J is TRBJ1-3, with TRBD1 identical over 12 bases. V lost 0 bases and J lost 0; bases outside the gene matches: 3. The germline V gene has CDR1 PRHDT and CDR2 FYEKMQ (reference sequence). The CDR3 contains 18 residues. The CDR3 DNA reads as TGTGCCAGCAGCTTAGGTGGGACAGGGGGCCTCTCTGGAAACACCATATATTTT. Encoded protein: CASSLGGTGGLSGNTIYF.

The V and J genes are TRBV5-8 and TRBJ2-1; possibly TRBD2 for D (6 bases). This CDR3 is built from 16 residues. Germline-derived CDR1 and CDR2 are SGHTS and YDEGEE. Trimming cost V 6 bases and J 4 bases, with 20 bases left between them. The CDR3 DNA sequence: TGTGCCAGCACCCGGGGGTGGGACGCAAATTACAATGAGCAGTTCTTC. Its protein is CASTRGWDANYNEQFF.